The 10 T cell receptor beta chains reported below all come from one sample, sequenced in a study of T-cell reconstitution after alpha-beta-depleted transplantation in children. Unique molecular identifiers were used to barcode this TCRbeta library. TCRdb used MiXCR to reprocess the PCR reads, holding one entry per CDR3 protein. The data show approximately 9,400 distinct CDR3 sequences, around 17% seen once. Here the sequenced sample was PBMCs, mostly from graft donor cells, taken 60 days after TCRalphabeta/CD19-depleted stem cell transplant. These receptors came from a girl less than two years old who had a stem cell transplant for combined immunodeficiency, so the T cells may come from the graft donor.

There are a few counts of this clonotype. V is TRBV7-2 and J is TRBJ1-3, with D unclear. The CDR3 length is 14 residues. Trimming cost V 0 bases and J 2 bases, with 5 bases left between them. The germline V gene encodes CDR1 SGHTA and CDR2 FQGNSA. The DNA of the CDR3 is TGTGCCAGCAGCTTAGCAATGGCTGGAAACACCATATATTTT. Protein sequence: CASSLAMAGNTIYF.

The chain recombines TRBV9 with TRBJ2-1; tentatively, D is TRBD1 or TRBD2 (5 bases each). CDR3 size: 14 residues. Trimming pared 6 bases from V and 0 bases from J, leaving 10 bases between. Per the germline V gene, CDR1 is SGDLS and CDR2 is YYNGEE. DNA of the CDR3: TGTGCCAGCAATGGGACCCTCTCCTACAATGAGCAGTTCTTC. Protein: CASNGTLSYNEQFF.

This clonotype was observed at least ten times. This sequence joins TRBV3-1 and TRBJ1-2; TRBD1 agrees at 7 bases. The germline CDR1 and CDR2 sequences are LGHDT and YNNKEL (reference sequence). Trimming took 2 bases from V and 5 from J; bases not matched to a gene: 5. The CDR3 is 14 residues long. CDR3 in DNA: TGTGCCAGCAGCCAATACAGGGGCGCTTATGGCTACACCTTC. Protein: CASSQYRGAYGYTF.

In its sample, this clonotype was seen many times. At one end the junction does not follow the germline gene, possibly because of a read error. This chain uses TRBV20-1 with TRBJ1-2; D call uncertain. The germline V gene has CDR1 DFQATT and CDR2 SNEGSKA (reference sequence). The CDR3 is 12 amino acids. CDR3 region: CSARDPNNGYTF. The CDR3 DNA reads as TGCAGTGCTAGAGATCCTAACAATGGCTACACCTTC.

For this clonotype: A single base separates this from a much larger clone, so it may be a read error. This rearrangement joins TRBV4-2 to TRBJ2-4; D gene uncertain. The CDR3 has 13 residues. The V gene's germline CDR1 is LGHNA and CDR2 YNFKEQ. V gave up 0 bases and J gave up 8 bases, with 8 bases separating them. The CDR3 coding sequence is TGTGCCAGCAGCCAAGATAGTAGACACATTCAGTACTTC. Amino acid sequence: CASSQDSRHIQYF.

The chain uses TRBV7-3 and TRBJ2-3, with TRBD2 matching 8 bases. This CDR3 spans 17 amino acids. Germline V lookup: CDR1 SGHTA, CDR2 FQGTGA. V shed 3 bases and J 3 bases; nucleotides not matched to a gene: 11. CDR3 protein: CASSFSSGTSVTDTQYF. The CDR3 coding sequence is TGTGCCAGCAGCTTTTCGTCCGGGACTAGTGTAACAGATACGCAGTATTTT.

This sequence joins TRBV7-3 and TRBJ2-3; TRBD2 agrees at 8 bases. The ends lost 1 base at V and 2 bases at J; junction bases unmatched: 5. CDR3 size: 16 residues. Germline assignment: CDR1 SGHTA and CDR2 FQGTGA. The DNA of the CDR3 is TGTGCCAGCAGCTTAATGTCGACTAGCGCCACAGATACGCAGTATTTT. Its protein is CASSLMSTSATDTQYF.

At least ten counts were recorded for this clonotype. The rearrangement joins TRBV20-1 to TRBJ1-4; 7 bases align to TRBD1. The germline CDR1 and CDR2 sequences are DFQATT and SNEGSKA (reference sequence). Trimming removed 3 bases from V and 7 bases from J; junction bases left unmatched: 5. This CDR3 comprises 13 residues. The CDR3 loop reads CSARGDRAEKLFF. In nucleotides, the CDR3 is TGCAGTGCTAGGGGAGACAGGGCTGAAAAACTGTTTTTT.

This clonotype occurred a few times. The chain has TRBV12-3 or TRBV12-4 and TRBJ1-6; 7 bases map to TRBD1. This CDR3 comprises 15 residues. The ends lost 2 bases at V and 6 bases at J; junction bases unmatched: 4. CDR3 coding DNA: TGTGCCAGCAGTTTAAGGGGGCAAGTTAATTCACCCCTCCACTTT. Its translation is CASSLRGQVNSPLHF.

This clonotype was seen many times. V is TRBV20-1 and J is TRBJ2-4; D gene ambiguous. This CDR3 has 15 amino acids. Trimming cost V 3 bases and J 2 bases, with 14 bases left between them. Germline V gene sequence: CDR1 DFQATT, CDR2 SNEGSKA (reference sequence). The CDR3 DNA is TGCAGTGCTAGTTACTCCGGTCTGACCAAAAACATTCAGTACTTC. Its translation: CSASYSGLTKNIQYF.